A single sample is the source of the 2 T cell receptor beta chains below, sequenced in a study of CD8+ T cells in alopecia areata. RNA extraction was followed by reverse transcription into cDNA, which acted as the sequencing template. Clones were read by immunoSEQ multiplex PCR, and TCRdb kept only the in-frame ones, dropping some. The data contain roughly 150,000 clones, 45% to 60% of them singletons. This specimen consisted of CD8+ T cells sorted from blood, obtained at week 0. The origin of the receptors is a human donor with alopecia areata.

The rearrangement joins TRBV28 to TRBJ2-5; possible D gene TRBD1, 7 bases. V lost 6 bases and J 5 bases, leaving 16 bases between the germline ends. The germline V gene has CDR1 MDHEN and CDR2 SYDVKM. The CDR3 spans 14 residues. The CDR3 sequence: CASRPQGGEETQYF. For the CDR3, the DNA is TGTGCCAGCAGACCTCAGGGGGGAGAGGAGACCCAGTACTTC.

J is TRBJ1-2 and V is TRBV7-9; 7 bases agree with TRBD1. Germline V gene sequence: CDR1 SEHNR, CDR2 FQNEAQ (reference sequence). Trimming took 6 bases from V and 3 from J; bases not matched to a gene: 4. CDR3 length equals 13 residues. The CDR3 is CASRYDRDYGYTF. The CDR3, as DNA: TGTGCCAGCAGATACGACAGGGACTATGGCTACACCTTC.